These 27 T cell receptor beta chains share one sample of origin, sequenced in a study of blood T cell repertoires in COVID-19. The protocol was immunoSEQ multiplex PCR, while the TCRdb copy is restricted to in-frame clones and leaves out a portion. The sample has about 80,000 clones, about nine tenths seen once; the top ten hold approximately 6.7%. Sequenced: peripheral blood. The receptors come from an elderly woman with acute or convalescent COVID-19.

The V call is TRBV6-2 or TRBV6-3, the J call TRBJ2-1, with D possibly matching TRBD1 (6 bases). Germline V gene data show CDR1 as MNHEY and CDR2 as SVGEGT. V was trimmed by 4 bases and J by 3 bases, leaving 16 bases between them. This CDR3 contains 16 residues. CDR3 sequence reads: CASSLPLGGGYNEQFF. In DNA form, the CDR3 reads TGTGCCAGCAGTTTACCCCTTGGGGGCGGCTACAATGAGCAGTTCTTC.

The chain combines TRBV5-1 with TRBJ1-1; perhaps TRBD1 as D (6 bases). Trimming stripped 2 bases from V and 0 bases from J, with 8 bases between. The CDR3 consists of 14 residues. Germline V gene data show CDR1 as SGHRS and CDR2 as YFSETQ. The CDR3 DNA follows: TGCGCCAGCAGCTTCGGGACATTGAACACTGAAGCTTTCTTT. Residues: CASSFGTLNTEAFF.

This clone was detected only a few times. In DNA, the CDR3 is TGTGCCAGCAGCTTATATAGCAATCAGCCCCAGCATTTT. Translation gives CASSLYSNQPQHF. V and J are TRBV5-5 and TRBJ1-5, with unresolved D. The germline V gene has CDR1 SGHKS and CDR2 YYEKEE (reference sequence). This CDR3 region has 13 residues. V gave up 2 bases and J gave up 0 bases, with 3 bases separating them.

V gene TRBV19 combines with J gene TRBJ2-7; no clear D. Trimming shortened V by 5 bases and J by 3 bases, and 11 bases separated the two germline ends. This CDR3 contains 13 residues. The V gene's germline CDR1 is LNHDA and CDR2 SQIVND (reference sequence). This CDR3 is CASSPGLVYEQYF. DNA for the CDR3: TGTGCCAGTAGTCCCGGCCTAGTCTACGAGCAGTACTTC. Variable domain in full (rest from reference TRBV19 and TRBJ2-7): DGGITQSPKYLFRKEGQNVTLSCEQNLNHDAMYWYRQDPGQGLRLIYYSQIVNDFQKGDIAEGYSVSREKKESFPLTVTSAQKNPTAFYLCASSPGLVYEQYFGPGTRLTVT.

This sequence joins TRBV21-1 and TRBJ2-3; the tabulated D call, TRBD2, remains unverified against the DNA. TRBV21-1 is a recognized pseudogene. The CDR3 runs 24 residues. Written as DNA, the CDR3 is TGTGCCAGCAGCAAAGGGGAGACCAGGCTGCAAAGTTTACACAGTGTCGCCCCAAATGGGGCGCAGTATTTT. Amino acids: CASSKGETRLQSLHSVAPNGAQYF.

V gene TRBV11-3 combines with J gene TRBJ2-1, with 8 bases identical to TRBD2. The CDR3 loop spans 13 amino acids. Germline assignment: CDR1 SGHNT and CDR2 YENEEA. V shed 1 base and J 10 bases; nucleotides not matched to a gene: 3. CDR3 sequence (DNA): TGTGCCAGCAGCTTAGCTCCGGGAGGGGAGCAGTTCTTC. Amino acid sequence: CASSLAPGGEQFF.

The CDR3 spells CASSSRDRVTGELFF. The CDR3 coding sequence is TGTGCCAGCAGCTCCCGGGACAGGGTGACCGGGGAGCTGTTTTTT. This chain connects TRBV5-6 to TRBJ2-2, with TRBD1 matching 9 bases. From germline, CDR1 is SGHDT and CDR2 YYEEEE. V dropped 3 bases and J dropped 5; count of bases not matched to a gene: 5. The CDR3 runs to 15 residues.

The V gene is TRBV6-5, the J gene TRBJ2-1, with 8 nucleotides matching TRBD2. Germline V lookup: CDR1 MNHEY, CDR2 SVGAGI. The CDR3 is 16 amino acids. V lost 0 bases and J lost 1; bases outside the gene matches: 2. The CDR3 loop is CASSYSTGGSYNEQFF. CDR3 nucleotides: TGTGCCAGCAGTTACTCAACGGGAGGGTCCTACAATGAGCAGTTCTTC.

The gene calls are TRBV18 and TRBJ2-5; maybe TRBD1 (5 bases). Germline CDR1 and CDR2: KGHSH and LQKENI. V dropped 1 base and J dropped 0 bases, with 9 bases sitting between them. This CDR3 has 15 residues. The CDR3 DNA is TGTGCCAGCTCACCACGATTGACAGACCAAGAGACCCAGTACTTC. Translated: CASSPRLTDQETQYF.

The CDR3 region has the DNA TGTGCCAGCTCACCATTAGGCGGGAATAATTCACCCCTCCACTTT. Translated, it gives CASSPLGGNNSPLHF. The chain joins TRBV18 to TRBJ1-6; D not resolved. Germline V gives CDR1 KGHSH, CDR2 LQKENI. The CDR3 sequence is 15 residues long. V was clipped by 2 bases and J by 5 bases, with 10 bases between them.

This clone was recorded only once. The V call is TRBV2, the J call TRBJ2-1; TRBD2 might be the D (7 bases). CDR1 is SNHLY, CDR2 FYNNEI, per germline. The CDR3 runs 16 residues. Trimming removed 4 bases at V and 7 bases at J, with 20 bases between. CDR3 region: CASSAKGRGALNEQFF. DNA for the CDR3: TGTGCCAGCAGTGCAAAAGGGAGGGGGGCCCTTAATGAGCAGTTCTTC.

The V call is TRBV5-1, the J call TRBJ1-4, with a possible D match to TRBD1 (5 bases). The CDR3 spans 18 residues. CDR1 SGHRS and CDR2 YFSETQ come from the germline V gene. Trimming shortened V by 4 bases and J by 5 bases, and 24 bases separated the two germline ends. As DNA, the CDR3 is TGCGCCAGCAGCCCGGAAGGGGCAGCACGGACGGTAAATGAAAAACTGTTTTTT. Its translation: CASSPEGAARTVNEKLFF.

The chain uses TRBV4-1 and TRBJ2-1; 9 bases fit TRBD2. The CDR3 contains 17 residues. Per the germline V gene, CDR1 is MGHRA and CDR2 is YSYEKL. The V and J ends lost 1 base and 9 bases, in that order; junction bases with no gene match: 13. The CDR3, as DNA: TGCGCCAGCAGCCAAGGGGGGGGAGCGGGAGGCCTTGGTGAGCAGTTCTTC. Its translation: CASSQGGGAGGLGEQFF.

Comments on this clone: One junction end disagrees with the germline gene, perhaps due to a read error. This chain joins TRBV6-2 or TRBV6-3 and TRBJ2-7, with 12 bases aligning to TRBD2. CDR1 and CDR2 (germline): MNHEY, SVGEGT. The CDR3 sequence is 13 residues long. The CDR3, as DNA: TGTGCCAGCAGTTACTCGACTAGCGGGGGTACATGCTTC. As protein: CASSYSTSGGTCF.

The chain uses TRBV7-9 and TRBJ1-5, with a tentative D call TRBD1 (6 bases). Germline V CDR1 and CDR2: SEHNR, FQNEAQ (reference sequence). The ends were cut back, 1 base at V and 1 base at J, with 8 bases in the middle. This CDR3 region has 15 residues. The CDR3 DNA is TGTGCCAGCAGCTTAGGTACAGGGAGCAATCAGCCCCAGCATTTT. Amino acid sequence: CASSLGTGSNQPQHF.

This chain uses TRBV9 with TRBJ1-2, with unresolved D. Trimming removed 0 bases at V and 6 bases at J, with 9 bases between. CDR3 length: 13 amino acids. Germline CDR1 reads SGDLS; CDR2 reads YYNGEE. As DNA, the CDR3 is TGTGCCAGCAGCGTAGAGTCGGGAAATGGCTACACCTTC. Translating gives CASSVESGNGYTF.

The gene calls are TRBV29-1 and TRBJ1-2; D is undetermined. From germline, CDR1 is SQVTM and CDR2 ANQGSEA. This CDR3 region has 14 residues. Trimming took off 1 base at V and 2 bases at J, with 11 bases between the two ends. The CDR3 region is CSVEGLPRNYGYTF. The CDR3 region has the DNA TGCAGCGTTGAAGGTCTTCCTCGGAACTATGGCTACACCTTC.

The chain employs TRBV5-1 and TRBJ2-5; 7 bases map to TRBD1. The CDR3 extends over 13 amino acids. The V gene's germline CDR1 is SGHRS and CDR2 YFSETQ. Losses at the gene ends were 3 bases for V and 4 bases for J; bases not matched to a gene: 3. CDR3 amino acids: CASSSWTGETQYF. As DNA, the CDR3 is TGCGCCAGCAGCTCCTGGACAGGAGAGACCCAGTACTTC.

This chain links TRBV16 with TRBJ1-5; a weak D match, TRBD1 (6 bases). V lost 0 bases to trimming and J lost 4 bases, with 10 bases between them. Germline lookup yields CDR1 KGHSY and CDR2 FQNENV. The CDR3 is 15 residues long. As DNA, the CDR3 is TGTGCCAGCAGCCAATCAGGGGGAGCTAATCAGCCCCAGCATTTT. It is translated as CASSQSGGANQPQHF. Drawing the rest from reference TRBV16 and TRBJ1-5, the complete variable domain is GEEVAQTPKHLVRGEGQKAKLYCAPIKGHSYVFWYQQVLKNEFKFLISFQNENVFDETGMPKERFSAKCLPNSPCSLEIQATKLEDSAVYFCASSQSGGANQPQHFGDGTRLSIL.

This chain links TRBV5-8 with TRBJ1-4; a weak D match, TRBD1 (6 bases). Germline CDR1 SGHTS, CDR2 YDEGEE. Trimming left V 4 bases short and J 14 bases short, with 18 bases between. This CDR3 region has 13 residues. The CDR3 loop reads CASSQARQEGLFF. The CDR3 bases are TGTGCCAGCAGCCAGGCCAGACAGGAAGGTCTGTTTTTT.

The rearrangement joins TRBV7-2 to TRBJ2-7; TRBD1 matches at 7 bases. There are 14 residues in the CDR3. Losses at the gene ends were 5 bases for V and 4 bases for J; bases not matched to a gene: 8. The germline gives CDR1 SGHTA, CDR2 FQGNSA. CDR3 nucleotide sequence: TGTGCCAGCAGCATACCCGGGACAGTTTACGAGCAGTACTTC. Translation gives CASSIPGTVYEQYF.

This chain joins TRBV4-3 and TRBJ2-2; D is possibly TRBD1 (5 bases). The CDR3 spans 15 residues. Germline V CDR1 and CDR2: LGHNA, YSLEER. With 1 base removed from V and 4 bases from J, the gap between germline ends came to 10 bases. The CDR3 DNA sequence: TGCGCCAGCAGCCAAGGGCAGGGTAGCACCGGGGAGCTGTTTTTT. This gives the protein CASSQGQGSTGELFF.

The chain has TRBV7-3 and TRBJ2-5; 7 nucleotides match TRBD2. The CDR3 runs to 16 residues. The V segment lost 5 bases and the J segment 4 bases; nucleotides outside the gene matches: 13. From germline, CDR1 is SGHTA and CDR2 FQGTGA. The CDR3 DNA reads TGTGCCAGCAGCCCCACTAGCGCGGCCCTAGGAGAGACCCAGTACTTC. This translates into CASSPTSAALGETQYF.

CDR3 coding DNA: TGCAGCGTTGGGTACGGGGTGGGAGAGAAACTGTTTTTT. The encoded protein is CSVGYGVGEKLFF. The chain joins TRBV29-1 to TRBJ1-4; the D is unclear. CDR1 SQVTM and CDR2 ANQGSEA come from the germline V gene. CDR3 length equals 13 residues. Trimming cost V 4 bases and J 11 bases, with 17 bases left between them.

This chain uses TRBV6-5 with TRBJ1-1; D may be TRBD1 (6 bases). Germline CDR1 MNHEY, CDR2 SVGAGI. With 2 bases removed from V and 1 base from J, the gap between germline ends came to 11 bases. This CDR3 is 15 amino acids long. In nucleotides, the CDR3 is TGTGCCAGCAGTTACGAACCAGGGGCGAACACTGAAGCTTTCTTT. Its translation is CASSYEPGANTEAFF.

The chain has TRBV5-1 and TRBJ2-3, with 9 bases fitting TRBD2. The germline CDR1 and CDR2 sequences are SGHRS and YFSETQ. The CDR3 extends over 15 amino acids. With 5 bases clipped from V and 5 bases from J, the junction kept 9 bases outside the gene matches. The DNA of the CDR3 is TGCGCCAGCAGAGGTAACGCGGGAGGGAAAGATACGCAGTATTTT. The encoded protein is CASRGNAGGKDTQYF.

The chain uses TRBV3-1 (or the pseudogene TRBV3-2) and TRBJ2-1; D might be TRBD2 (6 bases). Germline V gives CDR1 LGHDT, CDR2 YNNKEL (reference sequence). V lost 2 bases to trimming and J lost 10 bases, with 18 bases between them. The CDR3 extends over 15 amino acids. The CDR3 DNA reads TGTGCCAGCAGCCAATATTCCCGGGACTTACTCGAGCAGTTCTTC. Translating it yields CASSQYSRDLLEQFF.